This section outlines one T cell receptor (beta chain) sequence together with its context. Its antigen is still unknown. The sample comes from a study of brain T cells in children with intractable seizures. Study-wide findings and caveats: Viral specificity was inferred only from CDR3 similarity; HCMV serostatus was unknown. Pre- and post-surgery blood differed in depth, so pre-surgery absences may be undersampling.

Germline CDR1 reads GTSNPN; CDR2 reads SVGIG (reference sequence). The CDR3 consists of 13 residues. The V gene lost 0 bases and the J gene lost 5 bases, with 10 bases spanning the gap. TCRdb's table, derived via immunoSEQ multiplex PCR, lists solely in-frame clones and lacks some. The table records about 340,000 clones, over 90% of them present only once. Noted time point: blood from clinic visit 5 months post-surgery; TSC patient then seizure free. Surgery cases with the highest brain T cell transcript signatures were chosen for sequencing. Sequencing was performed on peripheral blood, taken 4 to 5 months after surgery. V and J are TRBV30 and TRBJ2-5, with no clear D. The receptor was derived from a boy under two years old with tuberous sclerosis and intractable seizures. The CDR3 here is CAWSVSPPETQYF. In DNA form, the CDR3 reads TGTGCCTGGAGTGTATCCCCCCCGGAGACCCAGTACTTC.